This TCR beta chain was recorded in a study of T cell repertoires in cytomegalovirus infection. About the research overall: HLA-B-restricted CMV epitopes that are well studied, plus recently identified HLA-C-restricted ones, were used by the study. In public TCR beta signatures, there were indications of both CMV infection and matching HLA type.

Regarding the study as a whole: HLA-C-restricted CMV clonotypes gave the most frequent clonotype in two of eight donors.

With respect to this clonotype: The target antigen is unknown.

Via MiXCR, TCRdb re-called the reads, giving one row per CDR3 protein. The sample contains hundreds of thousands of distinct CDR3 sequences, 25% to 35% of which appear only once. This TCR was sampled from a human donor in good health (CMV status not recorded). Some clones in this sample may be carry-over from other donors' samples. The sample in question was cultured PBMCs, obtained from culture after CMV antigen stimulation.

The CDR3 loop reads CASSLLAEETQYF. CDR3 nucleotide sequence: TGTGCCAGCAGTTTGTTGGCAGAAGAGACCCAGTACTTC. V and J are TRBV12-3 or TRBV12-4 and TRBJ2-5; no clear D gene. This CDR3 spans 13 amino acids. V gave up 3 bases and J gave up 3 bases, with 8 bases separating them.